A single T cell receptor (beta chain) is shown here with its context. The antigen remains undetermined. Specified time point: newly diagnosed GD, antithyroid drugs for less than 3 months. After RNA was extracted from PBMCs, the TCR library was made from it. Clinicians diagnosed Graves' disease using American Thyroid Association guidelines. This entry belongs to a study of regulatory T cells in long-lasting Graves disease. Study-wide results and caveats: Under persistent disease, TRBV28, TRBJ1-2 and TRBJ2-5 were used preferentially.

Combining iRepertoire HTBI primers with Arm-PCR of CDR3 regions, the authors built TCR beta libraries. In TCRdb, the multiplex PCR reads were re-called with MiXCR into one record per CDR3 protein. The sample carries about 530,000 distinct CDR3 sequences, roughly 16% recorded once. V lost 2 bases to trimming and J lost 3 bases, with 8 bases between them. The CDR3 length is 14 residues. Germline V gene data show CDR1 as SEHNR and CDR2 as FQNEAQ (reference sequence). The sample was also linked to a second study, of T cells in Graves' hyperthyroidism and ophthalmopathy. From that study: Among clonotypes expanded in thyroid above 0.001, most were also found in blood.

V usage is TRBV7-9 and J usage is TRBJ1-5; D call uncertain. The TCR originated in a woman in her forties or fifties with Graves disease. This specimen consisted of peripheral blood mononuclear cells (PBMCs), obtained at new diagnosis, from a patient treated with antithyroid drugs. For the CDR3, the DNA is TGTGCCAGCAGCTTAAACGGCCTCAATCAGCCCCAGCATTTT. Its translation: CASSLNGLNQPQHF.